These 17 T cell receptor beta chains came from one sample sequenced in a study of T cells in tumors after PD-1 blockade. Only in-frame clones appear in the TCRdb table, and some are missing; sequencing was by immunoSEQ multiplex PCR. The top ten clones hold 8.5% to 9% of a sample with around 50,000 clones, around 85% of them seen once. Sequences were derived from PBMCs, sampled before anti-PD-1 therapy. The receptors come from a human donor with advanced basal cell or squamous cell carcinoma (not recorded which).

The chain joins TRBV3-1 (or the pseudogene TRBV3-2) to TRBJ2-7, with D tentatively TRBD2 (5 bases). CDR1 and CDR2 from the germline V gene are LGHDT and YNNKEL (reference sequence). With 9 bases removed from V and 6 bases from J, the gap between germline ends came to 15 bases. This CDR3 has 12 amino acids. The DNA of the CDR3 is TGTGCCAGTCAGCCGGGAAGTGGCGAGCAGTACTTC. Protein sequence: CASQPGSGEQYF.

This chain links TRBV18 with TRBJ2-7; D gene unclear. The CDR3 extends over 14 amino acids. The V end lost 6 bases, the J end lost 7 bases, and 19 bases lay between the germline ends. The germline gives CDR1 KGHSH, CDR2 LQKENI. The CDR3 loop is CASSPPNGPWEQYF. The CDR3 DNA follows: TGTGCCAGCTCCCCTCCGAACGGGCCGTGGGAGCAGTACTTC. The variable domain in full, completed from reference TRBV18 and TRBJ2-7, reads NAGVMQNPRHLVRRRGQEARLRCSPMKGHSHVYWYRQLPEEGLKFMVYLQKENIIDESGMPKERFSAEFPKEGPSILRIQQVVRGDSAAYFCASSPPNGPWEQYFGPGTRLTVT.

This chain connects TRBV20-1 to TRBJ1-2; 8 nucleotides align to TRBD1. The V segment lost 5 bases and the J segment 5 bases; nucleotides outside the gene matches: 1. This CDR3 contains 11 residues. Germline assignment: CDR1 DFQATT and CDR2 SNEGSKA (reference sequence). The CDR3 is CSARQGYGYTF. The CDR3 DNA is TGCAGTGCTCGACAGGGGTATGGCTACACCTTC.

The chain couples TRBV3-1 (or the pseudogene TRBV3-2) to TRBJ1-2; D not resolved. CDR1 is LGHDT and CDR2 is YNNKEL in the germline V gene (reference sequence). The germline V and J ends were trimmed by 5 bases and 8 bases, with 9 bases remaining between them. This CDR3 is 11 amino acids long. This CDR3 is CASSKGRGYTF. In DNA, the CDR3 is TGTGCCAGCAGCAAAGGACGGGGCTACACCTTC.

The chain joins TRBV3-1 (or the pseudogene TRBV3-2) to TRBJ1-1; D gene uncertain. Germline CDR1 and CDR2: LGHDT and YNNKEL (reference sequence). The V end lost 4 bases, the J end lost 2 bases, and 14 bases lay between the germline ends. The CDR3 sequence is 15 residues long. The CDR3 coding sequence is TGTGCCAGCAGCCCCAGTTCGGAGGGAAACACTGAAGCTTTCTTT. Encoded protein: CASSPSSEGNTEAFF.

V is TRBV6-2 or TRBV6-3 and J is TRBJ1-5, with D unresolved. V gave up 6 bases and J gave up 4 bases, with 13 bases separating them. The germline CDR1 and CDR2 sequences are MNHEY and SVGEGT. The CDR3 is 14 residues long. This CDR3 is CASSLDGYNQPQHF. CDR3 nucleotides: TGTGCCAGCAGCTTAGACGGATATAATCAGCCCCAGCATTTT.

This clone was counted between two and nine times. The chain has TRBV10-1 and TRBJ2-2; tentative D call: TRBD1 (5 bases). Trimming took off 7 bases at V and 1 base at J, with 22 bases between the two ends. This CDR3 has 18 amino acids. Germline CDR1 is WNHNN and CDR2 is SYGVQD (reference sequence). The CDR3: CASTDQGRTDLNTGELFF. CDR3 bases: TGCGCCAGCACTGACCAGGGCAGGACGGATCTGAACACCGGGGAGCTGTTTTTT.

The chain is built from TRBV19 and TRBJ1-1; 7 bases align to TRBD1. This CDR3 spans 14 amino acids. The germline V gene encodes CDR1 LNHDA and CDR2 SQIVND (reference sequence). J was trimmed by 1 base and V by 7 bases; bases with no gene match: 6. CDR3 nucleotide sequence: TGTGCCAGTACTATGACAGGGACGAACACTGAAGCTTTCTTT. It yields the protein CASTMTGTNTEAFF.

This clone was seen a single time. CDR3 in DNA: TGTGCCAGCAGCCCAGACTACTACAATGAGCAGTTCTTC. Its protein product is CASSPDYYNEQFF. The V gene is TRBV5-4, the J gene TRBJ2-1, with D possibly matching TRBD2 (5 bases). Germline loops: CDR1 SGHNT, CDR2 YYREEE (reference sequence). CDR3 size: 13 residues. V was clipped by 4 bases and J by 3 bases, with 8 bases between them.

The V gene is TRBV12-3 or TRBV12-4, the J gene TRBJ1-2; D gene unclear. The CDR3 consists of 13 residues. Trimming took 0 bases from V and 4 from J, leaving 6 bases between them. The CDR3 spells CASSLAVSYGYTF. CDR3 bases: TGTGCCAGCAGTTTAGCCGTAAGCTATGGCTACACCTTC.

The chain combines TRBV18 with TRBJ1-3; D is unresolved. The CDR3 is 16 residues long. Germline loops: CDR1 KGHSH, CDR2 LQKENI. Trimming shortened V by 2 bases and J by 0 bases, and 11 bases separated the two germline ends. CDR3 in amino acids: CASSPIPNASGNTIYF. Written as DNA, the CDR3 is TGTGCCAGCTCACCAATCCCTAATGCCTCTGGAAACACCATATATTTT.

This clone was seen a single time. This chain uses TRBV9 with TRBJ2-2, with D uncertain. CDR3 length: 17 amino acids. V was cut by 3 bases and J by 3 bases, with 18 bases left in between. Germline assignment: CDR1 SGDLS and CDR2 YYNGEE. CDR3: CASSDSDGVRYTGELFF. The CDR3 DNA sequence: TGTGCCAGCAGCGACTCAGATGGGGTACGGTACACCGGGGAGCTGTTTTTT.

The V call is TRBV28, the J call TRBJ1-4; 9 positions agree with TRBD1. Germline V gives CDR1 MDHEN, CDR2 SYDVKM. Trimming cost V 2 bases and J 10 bases; bases outside gene matches: 5. This CDR3 contains 14 residues. For the CDR3, the DNA is TGTGCCAGCAGTTTAAGGGACAGGGAAGCAAAACTGTTTTTT. Amino acid sequence: CASSLRDREAKLFF.

This chain uses TRBV2 with TRBJ1-5; D might be TRBD1 (6 bases). CDR1 and CDR2 (germline): SNHLY, FYNNEI. The CDR3 consists of 15 residues. The V end lost 0 bases, the J end lost 4 bases, and 10 bases lay between the germline ends. CDR3 in DNA: TGTGCCAGCAGTGAAGCGGTAGGGGGAAATCAGCCCCAGCATTTT. It specifies CASSEAVGGNQPQHF.

The chain carries TRBV19 and TRBJ2-1; D is unclear. This CDR3 has 15 amino acids. From germline, CDR1 is LNHDA and CDR2 SQIVND (reference sequence). The ends were cut back, 4 bases at V and 0 bases at J, with 10 bases in the middle. The CDR3 DNA is TGTGCCAGTAGTAATGTCCCGAGCTCCTACAATGAGCAGTTCTTC. Translated: CASSNVPSSYNEQFF.

The chain links TRBV12-3 or TRBV12-4 to TRBJ2-7; maybe TRBD1 (6 bases). V was clipped by 4 bases and J by 6 bases, with 7 bases between them. This CDR3 comprises 11 residues. The DNA for the CDR3 is TGTGCCAGCAGTTACAGGGCCGAGCAGTACTTC. Translation gives CASSYRAEQYF.

The V and J genes are TRBV9 and TRBJ2-2; 13 nucleotides line up with TRBD2. V trimming: 3 bases; J trimming: 4 bases; junction bases outside the gene matches: 6. The germline gives CDR1 SGDLS, CDR2 YYNGEE. This CDR3 has 17 amino acids. In nucleotides, the CDR3 is TGTGCCAGCAGCGCCTCCGGGACTAGCGGGATCACCGGGGAGCTGTTTTTT. Residues: CASSASGTSGITGELFF.